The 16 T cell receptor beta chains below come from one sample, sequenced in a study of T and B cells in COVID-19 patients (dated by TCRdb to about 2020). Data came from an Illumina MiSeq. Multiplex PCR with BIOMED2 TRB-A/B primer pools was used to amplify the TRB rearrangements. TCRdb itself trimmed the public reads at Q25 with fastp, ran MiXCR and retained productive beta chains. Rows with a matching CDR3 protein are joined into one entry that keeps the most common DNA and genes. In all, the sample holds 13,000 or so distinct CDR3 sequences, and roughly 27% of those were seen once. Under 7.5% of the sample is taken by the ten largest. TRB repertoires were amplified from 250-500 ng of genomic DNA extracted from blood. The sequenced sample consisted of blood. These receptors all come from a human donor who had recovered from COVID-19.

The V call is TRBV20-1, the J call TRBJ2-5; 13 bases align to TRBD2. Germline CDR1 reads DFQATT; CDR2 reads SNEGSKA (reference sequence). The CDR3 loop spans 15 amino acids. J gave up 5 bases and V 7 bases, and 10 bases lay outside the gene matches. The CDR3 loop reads CSGRTSGRRGETQYF. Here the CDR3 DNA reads TGCAGTGGTCGGACTAGCGGGAGACGTGGTGAGACCCAGTACTTC.

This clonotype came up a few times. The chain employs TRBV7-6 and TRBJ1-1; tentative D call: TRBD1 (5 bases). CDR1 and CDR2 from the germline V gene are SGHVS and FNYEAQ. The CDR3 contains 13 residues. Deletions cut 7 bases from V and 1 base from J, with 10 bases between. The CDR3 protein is CASTLGQNTEAFF. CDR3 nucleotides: TGTGCCAGCACCTTGGGGCAGAACACTGAAGCTTTCTTT.

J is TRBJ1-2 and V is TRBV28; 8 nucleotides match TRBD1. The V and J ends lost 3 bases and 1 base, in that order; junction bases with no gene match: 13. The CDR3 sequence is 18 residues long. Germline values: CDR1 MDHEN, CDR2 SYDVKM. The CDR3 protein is CASSFLRDRSAHNYGYTF. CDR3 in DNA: TGTGCCAGCAGTTTTTTACGGGACAGGAGCGCTCATAACTATGGCTACACCTTC.

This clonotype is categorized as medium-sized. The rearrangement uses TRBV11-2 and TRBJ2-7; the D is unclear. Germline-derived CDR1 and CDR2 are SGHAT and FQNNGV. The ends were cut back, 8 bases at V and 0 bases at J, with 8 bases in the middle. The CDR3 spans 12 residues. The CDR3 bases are TGTGCCAGCCGGCATAGCTCCTACGAGCAGTACTTC. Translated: CASRHSSYEQYF.

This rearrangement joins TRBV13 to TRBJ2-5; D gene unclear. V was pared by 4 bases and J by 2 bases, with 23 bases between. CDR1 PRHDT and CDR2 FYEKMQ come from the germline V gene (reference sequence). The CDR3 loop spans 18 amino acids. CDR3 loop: CASSWAGFLHPYQETQYF. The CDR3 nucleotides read TGTGCCAGCAGCTGGGCTGGATTTTTGCACCCATATCAAGAGACCCAGTACTTC.

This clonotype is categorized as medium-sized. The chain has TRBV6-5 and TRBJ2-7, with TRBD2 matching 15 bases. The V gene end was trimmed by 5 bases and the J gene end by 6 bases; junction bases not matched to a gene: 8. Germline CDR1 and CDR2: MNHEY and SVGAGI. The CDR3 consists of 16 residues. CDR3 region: CASSHPPGLAGGEQYF. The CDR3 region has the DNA TGTGCCAGCAGTCACCCGCCGGGACTAGCGGGAGGCGAGCAGTACTTC.

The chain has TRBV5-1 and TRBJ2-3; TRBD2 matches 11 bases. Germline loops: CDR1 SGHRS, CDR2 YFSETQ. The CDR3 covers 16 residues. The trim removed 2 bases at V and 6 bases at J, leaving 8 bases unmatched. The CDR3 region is CASSLVLAGGGDTQYF. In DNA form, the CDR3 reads TGCGCCAGCAGCTTAGTTCTAGCGGGAGGCGGGGATACGCAGTATTTT.

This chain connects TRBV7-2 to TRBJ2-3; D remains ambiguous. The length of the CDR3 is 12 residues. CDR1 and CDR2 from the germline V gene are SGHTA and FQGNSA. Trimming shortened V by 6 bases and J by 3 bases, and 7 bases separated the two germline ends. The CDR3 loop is CASSSFTDTQYF. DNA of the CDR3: TGTGCCAGCAGTTCATTTACAGATACGCAGTATTTT.

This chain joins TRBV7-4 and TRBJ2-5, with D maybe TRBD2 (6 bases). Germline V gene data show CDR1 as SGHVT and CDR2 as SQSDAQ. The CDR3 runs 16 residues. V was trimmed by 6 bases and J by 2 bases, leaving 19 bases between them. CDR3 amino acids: CASSTRRGGVQETQYF. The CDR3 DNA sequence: TGTGCCAGCAGTACCCGACGCGGAGGGGTTCAAGAGACCCAGTACTTC.

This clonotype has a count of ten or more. CDR3 DNA sequence: TGTGCCAGCAGTTTATCGGTTGCAGCCTACAATGAGCAGTTCTTC. Protein sequence: CASSLSVAAYNEQFF. This chain connects TRBV27 to TRBJ2-1; D gene unclear. Trimming shortened V by 0 bases and J by 2 bases, and 8 bases separated the two germline ends. The CDR3 is 15 amino acids. Germline CDR1 and CDR2: MNHEY and SMNVEV (reference sequence).

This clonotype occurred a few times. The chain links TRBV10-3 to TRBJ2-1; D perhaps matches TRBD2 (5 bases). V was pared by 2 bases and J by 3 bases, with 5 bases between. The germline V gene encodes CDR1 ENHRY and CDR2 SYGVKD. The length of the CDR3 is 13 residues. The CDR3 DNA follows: TGTGCCATCAGTGAGCGGGGCTACAATGAGCAGTTCTTC. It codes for CAISERGYNEQFF.

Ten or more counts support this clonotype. The CDR3 DNA follows: TGTGCCAGCAGCCAAGACTACAGGGGGACCGGGGAGCTGTTTTTT. It yields the protein CASSQDYRGTGELFF. The chain carries TRBV14 and TRBJ2-2; 8 positions match TRBD1. The CDR3 consists of 15 residues. The junction had 2 bases not matched to a gene; V was cut back by 0 bases and J by 5 bases. Per the germline V gene, CDR1 is SGHDN and CDR2 is FVKESK.

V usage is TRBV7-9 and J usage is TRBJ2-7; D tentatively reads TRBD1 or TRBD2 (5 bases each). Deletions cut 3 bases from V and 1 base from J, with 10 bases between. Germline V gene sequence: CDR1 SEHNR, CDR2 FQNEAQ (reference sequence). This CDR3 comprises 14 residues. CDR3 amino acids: CASSFGTGSYEQYF. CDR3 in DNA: TGTGCCAGCAGCTTTGGGACGGGTTCCTACGAGCAGTACTTC. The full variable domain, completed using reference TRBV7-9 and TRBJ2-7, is DTGVSQNPRHKITKRGQNVTFRCDPISEHNRLYWYRQTLGQGPEFLTYFQNEAQLEKSRLLSDRFSAERPKGSFSTLEIQRTEQGDSAMYLCASSFGTGSYEQYFGPGTRLTVT.

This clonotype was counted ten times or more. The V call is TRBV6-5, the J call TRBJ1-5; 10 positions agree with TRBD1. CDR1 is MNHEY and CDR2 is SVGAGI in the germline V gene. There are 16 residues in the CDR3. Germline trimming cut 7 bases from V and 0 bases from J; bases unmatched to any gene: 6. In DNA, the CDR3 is TGTGCCAGCAAACGACAGGGGGCAAATAGCAATCAGCCCCAGCATTTT. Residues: CASKRQGANSNQPQHF.

This CDR3 reads CASRGLAVGGTDTQYF. In DNA form, the CDR3 reads TGTGCCAGCCGGGGACTAGCGGTGGGAGGCACAGATACGCAGTATTTT. V gene TRBV18 combines with J gene TRBJ2-3; 11 bases agree with TRBD2. The germline CDR1 and CDR2 sequences are KGHSH and LQKENI. The CDR3 contains 16 residues. The V segment lost 8 bases and the J segment 1 base; nucleotides outside the gene matches: 8.

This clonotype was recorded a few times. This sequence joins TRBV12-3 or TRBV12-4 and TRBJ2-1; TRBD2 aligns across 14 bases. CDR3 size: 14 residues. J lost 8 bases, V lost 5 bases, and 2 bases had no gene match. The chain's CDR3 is CASSGLAGGYEQFF. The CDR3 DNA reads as TGTGCCAGCAGTGGACTAGCGGGGGGCTATGAGCAGTTCTTC.